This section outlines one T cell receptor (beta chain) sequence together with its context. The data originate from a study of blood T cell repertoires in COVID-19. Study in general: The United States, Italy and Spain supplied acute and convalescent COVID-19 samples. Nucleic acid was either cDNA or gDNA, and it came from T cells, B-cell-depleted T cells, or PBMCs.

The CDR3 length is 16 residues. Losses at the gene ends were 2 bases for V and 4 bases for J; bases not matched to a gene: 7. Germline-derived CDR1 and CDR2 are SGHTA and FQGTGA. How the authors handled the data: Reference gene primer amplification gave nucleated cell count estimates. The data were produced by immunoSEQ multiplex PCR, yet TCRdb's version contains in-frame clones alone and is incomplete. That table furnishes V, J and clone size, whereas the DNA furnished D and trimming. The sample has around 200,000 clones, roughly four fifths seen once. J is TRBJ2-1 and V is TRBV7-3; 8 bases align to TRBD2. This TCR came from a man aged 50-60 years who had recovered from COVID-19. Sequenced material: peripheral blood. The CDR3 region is CASSLSSTSVYNEQFF. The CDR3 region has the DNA TGTGCCAGCAGCTTATCTTCGACTAGCGTATACAATGAGCAGTTCTTC.